A single sample is the source of the 6 T cell receptor beta chains below, sequenced in a study of blood T cells in healthy people across ages. Sample-barcoded 5' priming and a J-beta primer mix drove a second PCR of about 7 to 12 cycles. TCRdb analysed the 5' RACE reads with MiXCR anew, one entry per CDR3 protein. The repertoire holds 1.5 million to 2 million distinct CDR3 sequences, with 28% as singletons. Specimen: blood. The source is a woman in her 30s in good health.

This clonotype was observed many times. The chain carries TRBV15 and TRBJ1-5, with 10 bases aligning to TRBD1. The CDR3 is made up of 14 amino acids. V lost 5 bases to trimming and J lost 2 bases; unmatched junction nucleotides: 0. From germline, CDR1 is LNHNV and CDR2 YYDKDF (reference sequence). CDR3 sequence reads: CATSGTGGNQPQHF. CDR3 coding DNA: TGTGCCACCAGCGGGACAGGGGGCAATCAGCCCCAGCATTTT.

A remark on this clonotype: This sequence may be a read error, since a much larger clone differs from it by one base. The V call is TRBV6-5, the J call TRBJ2-7; 7 bases agree with TRBD1. Germline assignment: CDR1 MNHEY and CDR2 SVGAGI. This CDR3 region has 13 residues. Unmatched junction bases numbered 5, after V lost 6 bases and J lost 3 bases. The CDR3 nucleotides read TGTGCCAGCAGGTCGGGACAGAACTACGAGCAGTACTTC. Translation gives CASRSGQNYEQYF.

V gene TRBV3-1 combines with J gene TRBJ2-1; possibly TRBD2 for D (7 bases). Per germline, CDR1 LGHDT and CDR2 YNNKEL (reference sequence). V lost 0 bases to trimming and J lost 0 bases, with 12 bases between them. CDR3 length equals 17 residues. CDR3 region: CASSQDPGGRSYNEQFF. In DNA, the CDR3 is TGTGCCAGCAGCCAAGATCCCGGGGGGCGCTCCTACAATGAGCAGTTCTTC.

J is TRBJ2-4 and V is TRBV20-1; 9 bases fit TRBD2. The CDR3 is made up of 15 amino acids. Germline CDR1 DFQATT, CDR2 SNEGSKA (reference sequence). V gave up 4 bases and J gave up 4 bases; unmatched junction bases: 8. The CDR3 sequence is CSANPGTSLKNIQYF. DNA of the CDR3: TGCAGTGCTAACCCCGGGACTAGCTTAAAAAACATTCAGTACTTC.

About this clonotype itself: A much larger clone differs by one base, so this may be a read error. The chain's CDR3 is CASSHDRDNELFF. The CDR3 coding sequence is TGTGCCAGCAGTCACGACAGAGACAATGAGCTGTTCTTC. The chain employs TRBV2 and TRBJ2-1; tentative D call: TRBD1 (5 bases). The CDR3 extends over 13 amino acids. The germline CDR1 and CDR2 sequences are SNHLY and FYNNEI.

This chain connects TRBV3-1 to TRBJ2-5, with 8 positions matching TRBD2. Germline values: CDR1 LGHDT, CDR2 YNNKEL (reference sequence). Germline trimming cut 4 bases from V and 5 bases from J; bases unmatched to any gene: 9. The CDR3 is made up of 15 amino acids. The DNA of the CDR3 is TGTGCCAGCAGCCTAACCCTACTAGCGGTGGAGACCCAGTACTTC. Amino acids: CASSLTLLAVETQYF.